Detailed here is one T cell receptor beta chain. Its antigen remains unknown. Clones were sequenced by immunoSEQ multiplex PCR, and TCRdb holds only the in-frame ones, with some missing. Among roughly 200,000 clones listed, around 90% were seen once. This sample was taken from a study of T cell responses to AZD1222 COVID-19 vaccine. Study conclusions and caveats: Reports indicate that nearly half of spike-specific TCRs are directed at unmutated variant regions. Females outnumbered males among donors, who were mostly white British; clonal diversity was possibly underestimated.

This receptor was taken from an adult who received the MenACWY meningococcal vaccine as a control. The source material was peripheral blood, sampled 28 days after the second dose of the MenACWY control vaccine.

CDR3 sequence reads: CASSLLAGGGLSTDTQYF. In nucleotides, the CDR3 is TGCGCCAGCAGCTTGTTGGCGGGAGGGGGACTAAGCACAGATACGCAGTATTTT. The rearrangement links TRBV5-1 to TRBJ2-3; 9 positions agree with TRBD2. Per the germline V gene, CDR1 is SGHRS and CDR2 is YFSETQ. CDR3 length equals 18 residues. V trimming: 1 base; J trimming: 0 bases; junction bases outside the gene matches: 9. Full variable domain (outside the CDR3, taken from reference TRBV5-1 and TRBJ2-3): KAGVTQTPRYLIKTRGQQVTLSCSPISGHRSVSWYQQTPGQGLQFLFEYFSETQRNKGNFPGRFSGRQFSNSRSEMNVSTLELGDSALYLCASSLLAGGGLSTDTQYFGPGTRLTVL.